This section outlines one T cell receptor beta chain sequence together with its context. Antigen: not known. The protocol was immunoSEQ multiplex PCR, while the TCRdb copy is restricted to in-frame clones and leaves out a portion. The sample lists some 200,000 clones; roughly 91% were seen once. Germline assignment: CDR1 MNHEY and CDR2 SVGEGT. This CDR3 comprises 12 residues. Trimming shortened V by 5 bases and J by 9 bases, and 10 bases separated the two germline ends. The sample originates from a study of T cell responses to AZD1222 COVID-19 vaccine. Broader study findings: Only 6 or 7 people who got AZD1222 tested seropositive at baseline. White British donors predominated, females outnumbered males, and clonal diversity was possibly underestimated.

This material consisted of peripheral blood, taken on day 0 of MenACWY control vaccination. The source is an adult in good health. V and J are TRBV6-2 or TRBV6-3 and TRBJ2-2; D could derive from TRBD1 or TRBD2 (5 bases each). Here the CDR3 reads CASSVGVRELFF. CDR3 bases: TGTGCCAGCAGTGTGGGGGTTCGGGAGCTGTTTTTT.